This T cell receptor beta chain comes out of a study of cytomegalovirus exposure and HLA in healthy donors. PCR amplification relied on 60 Vbeta primers (plus 13 Jbeta primers). Repertoires were generated with immunoSEQ multiplex PCR, while TCRdb's copy carries only in-frame clones and drops some. The sample comprises over 150,000 clones, 70% to 85% of which are singletons, and 4.3% rests with the top ten. Whole-study findings and limits: HLA restriction was apparent for most CMV-associated TCR beta chains in a later analysis. A likely sequencing artifact accounted for one observed cluster of highly shared sequence variants. Many donors carried some public TCRs, although rarity characterized most TCR sequences.

To note about this clone: Its antigen is undetermined.

Germline trimming cut 3 bases from V and 6 bases from J; bases unmatched to any gene: 2. The CDR3 is 12 residues long. The genes are TRBV5-3 and TRBJ1-2; 7 bases align to TRBD1. TRBV5-3 is flagged as an ORF with uncertain function. The sample was PBMCs. The receptor's source is a man aged 40-49 years in good health and CMV-seronegative. CDR3 protein: CARSSGQDGYTF. CDR3 coding DNA: TGTGCCAGAAGCTCAGGACAGGATGGCTACACCTTC.